The clone carrying this T cell receptor (beta chain) came up a few times. This sample was included in a study of blood T cell repertoires in COVID-19. Across the study: T cells, B-cell-depleted T cells, or PBMCs supplied cDNA or gDNA.

Sequenced by immunoSEQ multiplex PCR; TCRdb stores in-frame clones only, minus some. The profile covers roughly 69,000 clones, with nearly 90% appearing a single time and about 4.9% taken by the ten largest. Material: peripheral blood. The sequence derives from a man aged 50 or older with acute or convalescent COVID-19.

CDR3 sequence (DNA): TGCGCCAGCAGCTTTGGCTTCCTGATGGATGAGCAGTTCTTC. It is translated as CASSFGFLMDEQFF. The rearrangement joins TRBV5-1 to TRBJ2-1; D gene unclear. This CDR3 region has 14 residues. V was shortened by 2 bases and J by 8 bases, with 14 bases between the two germline ends. CDR1 SGHRS and CDR2 YFSETQ come from the germline V gene.